The 2 T cell receptor beta chains listed next were all sequenced from one sample in a study of shared clonotypes between healthy human individuals. Naive CD8 populations comprised CD45RO-negative cells positively selected for CCR7, excluding terminally differentiated effector memory CD45RA+ cells. The table came from immunoSEQ multiplex PCR; TCRdb's copy has only in-frame clones and leaves some out. In the table there are about 2.1 million clones, about 93% of which are singletons. Sequencing was carried out using naive CD8+ T cells from PBMCs. The receptors here all came from a man between 18 and 35 years old in good health. Some clones in this sample may be carry-over from other donors' samples.

The chain couples TRBV4-3 to TRBJ2-7; no firm D call. V dropped 1 base and J dropped 0 bases, with 10 bases sitting between them. Germline CDR1 is LGHNA and CDR2 is YSLEER. The CDR3 is 15 amino acids. The CDR3 DNA reads as TGCGCCAGCAGCCAAGGTCGGACGCACTCCTACGAGCAGTACTTC. It specifies CASSQGRTHSYEQYF.

The chain links TRBV7-9 to TRBJ2-1; no clear D. Germline CDR1 and CDR2: SEHNR and FQNEAQ (reference sequence). The CDR3 sequence is 15 residues long. With 2 bases removed from V and 4 bases from J, the gap between germline ends came to 12 bases. This CDR3 is CASSLTVDLYNEQFF. CDR3 nucleotides: TGTGCCAGCAGCTTAACCGTGGACCTTTACAATGAGCAGTTCTTC.